This TCR beta chain was retrieved from a study of blood T cells in healthy people across ages. The CDR3 loop spans 14 amino acids. Trimming took 5 bases from V and 4 from J; bases not matched to a gene: 2. In germline, CDR1 is SGHTA, CDR2 FQGNSA. For the second PCR, which ran for roughly 7 to 11 cycles, a sample-barcoded 5' primer and a J-beta primer mix were used. A single record per CDR3 protein comes from TCRdb applying MiXCR to the 5' RACE reads. The table lists approximately 850,000 distinct CDR3 sequences, around 43% of them singletons. In this sample, this clonotype turned up many times. This clonotype originated in a man in his sixties in good health. Sequenced sample: blood. This chain uses TRBV7-2 with TRBJ2-1; TRBD1 agrees at 10 bases. This chain's CDR3 is CASSRDRGYNEQFF. The CDR3 nucleotides are TGTGCCAGCAGCCGGGACAGGGGTTACAATGAGCAGTTCTTC.